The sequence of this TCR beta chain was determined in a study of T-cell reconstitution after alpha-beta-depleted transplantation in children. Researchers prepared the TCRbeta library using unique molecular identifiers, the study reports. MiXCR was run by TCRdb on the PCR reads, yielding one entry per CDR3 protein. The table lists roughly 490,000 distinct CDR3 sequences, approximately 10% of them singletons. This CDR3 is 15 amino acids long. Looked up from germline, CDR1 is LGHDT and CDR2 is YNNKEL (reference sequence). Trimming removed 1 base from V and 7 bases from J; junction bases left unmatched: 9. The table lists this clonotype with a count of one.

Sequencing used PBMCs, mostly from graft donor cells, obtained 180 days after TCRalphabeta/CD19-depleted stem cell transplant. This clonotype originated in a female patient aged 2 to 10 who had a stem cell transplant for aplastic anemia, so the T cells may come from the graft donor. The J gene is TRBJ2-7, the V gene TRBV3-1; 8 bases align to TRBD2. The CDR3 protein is CASSQGGTSHREQYF. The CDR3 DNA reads TGTGCCAGCAGCCAAGGGGGGACTAGTCATCGGGAGCAGTACTTC.